Listed below are T cell receptor beta chains from one sample, sequenced in a study of T cell responses to AZD1222 COVID-19 vaccine. Clones were sequenced by immunoSEQ multiplex PCR, and TCRdb holds only the in-frame ones, with some missing. The sample contains about 120,000 clones, roughly 92% of which appear only once. This specimen was peripheral blood, taken on day 0 of AZD1222 vaccination. These TCRs come from an adult in good health. Both conserved end residues are part of each CDR3. D genes are given only for firm matches. Expanded clones are given a class, and other clones once, few, many or no size at all.

TRBJ1-4 | NA | NA | TRBV6-1 | TGTGCCAGCAGTGAAGTTGGGGGCCCGGGGGAAAAACTGTTTTTT | CASSEVGGPGEKLFF
TRBJ2-1 | TRBD2 | NA | TRBV19 | TGTGCCAGTAGGCCGGGGGGAGCCAATGAGCAGTTCTTC | CASRPGGANEQFF
TRBJ2-7 | NA | once | TRBV21-1 | TGTGCCAGCAGCAAAGGGGCCGGGACCGAGCGCGAGCAGTACTTC | CASSKGAGTEREQYF
TRBJ1-1 | NA | few | TRBV19 | TGTGCCAGTAGTGTGTCCACGCGAACTGAAGCTTTCTTT | CASSVSTRTEAFF
TRBJ2-3 | NA | once | TRBV10-3 | TGTGCCATCAGTGAGTCGGGGCGGGGACGGGAAGATACGCAGTATTTT | CAISESGRGREDTQYF
TRBJ1-1 | NA | once | TRBV7-3 | TGTGCCAGCAGCCATACAAACACTGAAGCTTTCTTT | CASSHTNTEAFF
TRBJ1-6 | TRBD1 | NA | TRBV3-1/TRBV3-2 | TGTGCCAGCAGCCATGGGAGGGGGCGGGGGTCCTATAATTCACCCCTCCACTTT | CASSHGRGRGSYNSPLHF
TRBJ2-3 | NA | NA | TRBV12-3/TRBV12-4 | TGTGCCAGCAGTTCTCGAGATACGCAGTATTTT | CASSSRDTQYF
TRBJ2-2 | NA | NA | TRBV15 | TGTGCCACCAGCAGAGATACCGGGGAGCTGTTTTTT | CATSRDTGELFF
TRBJ2-1 | TRBD1 | NA | TRBV6-1 | TGTGCCAGCAGTGATCGAGGGGGCACCTACAATGAGCAGTTCTTC | CASSDRGGTYNEQFF
TRBJ2-5 | NA | NA | TRBV9 | TGTGCCAGCAGCCCACACCGTCGGGGGACCCAGTACTTC | CASSPHRRGTQYF
TRBJ1-5 | NA | NA | TRBV7-9 | TGTGCCAGCAGCTTAGCAGGGAGCAATCAGCCCCAGCATTTT | CASSLAGSNQPQHF
TRBJ2-7 | NA | NA | TRBV14 | TGTGCCAGCAGCCCGCTACAGGGCTACGAGCAGTACTTC | CASSPLQGYEQYF
TRBJ2-7 | NA | NA | TRBV7-8 | TGTGCCAGCAGCGCTACCCAAGGATACGAGCAGTACTTC | CASSATQGYEQYF
TRBJ1-5 | NA | NA | TRBV7-4 | TGTGCCAGCAGCTTAGCGGGCCAGGAACCCAATCAGCCCCAGCATTTT | CASSLAGQEPNQPQHF
TRBJ2-1 | NA | NA | TRBV12-3/TRBV12-4 | TGTGCCAGCAGTCCCCAGGGCGGTGAGCAGTTCTTC | CASSPQGGEQFF
TRBJ2-2 | NA | NA | TRBV18 | TGTGCCAGCTCACCCAGGACGGACACCGGGGAGCTGTTTTTT | CASSPRTDTGELFF
TRBJ2-3 | TRBD2 | NA | TRBV7-2 | TGTGCCAGCAGTTACAGACTAGCGGGGACAGATACGCAGTATTTT | CASSYRLAGTDTQYF
TRBJ1-5 | TRBD1 | NA | TRBV10-3 | TGTGCCACCAACGGACAGGGGTTCATGGGCAATCAGCCCCAGCATTTT | CATNGQGFMGNQPQHF